These T cell receptor beta chains were read from a single sample in a study of metastatic and nonmetastatic thyroid tumors. TCRdb re-called the PCR reads through MiXCR. Here the sample spans about 15,000 clones, approximately 30% being singletons. The sequenced sample was tumor tissue. The receptor set was obtained from a male donor with papillary thyroid cancer or a benign thyroid nodule (not recorded which). Some clones in this sample may be carry-over from other donors' samples. Both conserved end residues are part of each CDR3. Each record gives: clone size, D gene, CDR3 length, V gene, J gene, CDR3 protein, CDR3 DNA. D genes are given only for firm matches. Some rows have no size entry. The others give once, few or many, or a class for an expanded clone.

clone_size: .
d_call: TRBD1
cdr3_length: 13
v_call: TRBV20-1
j_call: TRBJ1-2
cdr3_aa: CSAPTGANYGYTF
cdr3_nt: TGCAGTGCTCCGACAGGGGCTAACTATGGCTACACCTTC

clone_size: medium-sized
d_call: .
cdr3_length: 12
v_call: TRBV7-2
j_call: TRBJ1-6
cdr3_aa: CASSRDARVLHF
cdr3_nt: TGTGCCAGCAGCCGAGACGCCAGGGTCCTCCACTTT

clone_size: large
d_call: TRBD1
cdr3_length: 14
v_call: TRBV25-1
j_call: TRBJ1-3
cdr3_aa: CASSGDRGRDTIYF
cdr3_nt: TGTGCCAGCAGTGGGGACAGGGGTCGGGACACCATATATTTT

clone_size: many
d_call: .
cdr3_length: 12
v_call: TRBV7-9
j_call: TRBJ2-5
cdr3_aa: CASSPTGETQYF
cdr3_nt: TGTGCCAGCAGTCCGACTGGGGAGACCCAGTACTTC

clone_size: few
d_call: .
cdr3_length: 12
v_call: TRBV28
j_call: TRBJ1-2
cdr3_aa: CASTTGRYGYTF
cdr3_nt: TGTGCCAGCACGACGGGGAGGTATGGCTACACCTTC

clone_size: .
d_call: TRBD1
cdr3_length: 12
v_call: TRBV11-3
j_call: TRBJ2-7
cdr3_aa: CASSLDDREMHF
cdr3_nt: TGTGCCAGCAGCCTGGACGACAGGGAGATGCACTTC

clone_size: .
d_call: .
cdr3_length: 16
v_call: TRBV18
j_call: TRBJ2-7
cdr3_aa: CASSPELRANRREQYF
cdr3_nt: TGCGCCAGCTCACCAGAGCTCAGGGCTAATCGGCGCGAGCAGTACTTC

clone_size: .
d_call: .
cdr3_length: 15
v_call: TRBV6-2/TRBV6-3
j_call: TRBJ2-6
cdr3_aa: CASSYESSGANVLTF
cdr3_nt: TGTGCCAGCAGTTACGAAAGCTCTGGGGCCAACGTCCTGACTTTC

clone_size: .
d_call: .
cdr3_length: 13
v_call: TRBV30
j_call: TRBJ2-7
cdr3_aa: CAWSLRLGDEQYF
cdr3_nt: TGTGCCTGGAGTTTGAGGCTTGGCGACGAGCAGTACTTC

clone_size: few
d_call: TRBD1
cdr3_length: 14
v_call: TRBV30
j_call: TRBJ1-3
cdr3_aa: CAWSRDSAGNTIYF
cdr3_nt: TGTGCCTGGAGCAGGGACAGCGCTGGAAACACCATATATTTT

clone_size: few
d_call: TRBD2
cdr3_length: 16
v_call: TRBV6-1
j_call: TRBJ2-7
cdr3_aa: CASSPSDLRERGEQYF
cdr3_nt: TGTGCCAGCAGTCCCTCCGATCTGCGGGAGAGAGGCGAGCAGTACTTC

clone_size: few
d_call: .
cdr3_length: 15
v_call: TRBV12-3/TRBV12-4
j_call: TRBJ2-1
cdr3_aa: CASSLGGKRYNEQFF
cdr3_nt: TGTGCCAGCAGTTTAGGTGGGAAACGCTACAATGAGCAGTTCTTC

clone_size: .
d_call: .
cdr3_length: 16
v_call: TRBV19
j_call: TRBJ1-6
cdr3_aa: CASSRGKSSYNSPLHF
cdr3_nt: TGTGCCAGTAGTAGGGGGAAAAGCTCCTATAATTCACCCCTCCACTTT

clone_size: many
d_call: .
cdr3_length: 17
v_call: TRBV9
j_call: TRBJ2-2
cdr3_aa: CASSPPMGWEGAGELFF
cdr3_nt: TGTGCCAGCAGCCCGCCGATGGGATGGGAGGGGGCCGGGGAGCTGTTTTTT

clone_size: medium-sized
d_call: .
cdr3_length: 15
v_call: TRBV4-2
j_call: TRBJ2-3
cdr3_aa: CASSQDMAGTDTQYF
cdr3_nt: TGTGCCAGCAGCCAAGATATGGCGGGCACAGATACGCAGTATTTT